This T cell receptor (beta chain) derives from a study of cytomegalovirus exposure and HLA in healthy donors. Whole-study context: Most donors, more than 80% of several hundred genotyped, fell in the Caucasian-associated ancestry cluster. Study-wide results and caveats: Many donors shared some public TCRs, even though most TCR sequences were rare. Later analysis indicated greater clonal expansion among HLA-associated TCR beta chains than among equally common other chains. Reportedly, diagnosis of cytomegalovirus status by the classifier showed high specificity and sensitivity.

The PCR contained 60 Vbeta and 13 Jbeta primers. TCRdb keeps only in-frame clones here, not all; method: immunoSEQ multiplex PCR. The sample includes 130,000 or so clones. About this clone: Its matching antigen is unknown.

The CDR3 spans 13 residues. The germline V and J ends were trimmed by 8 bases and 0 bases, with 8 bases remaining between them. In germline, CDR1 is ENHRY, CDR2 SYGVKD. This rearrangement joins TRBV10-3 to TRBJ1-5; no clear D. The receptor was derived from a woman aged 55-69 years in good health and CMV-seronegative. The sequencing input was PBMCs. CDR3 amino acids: CAIGGYSNQPQHF. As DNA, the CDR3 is TGTGCCATCGGAGGTTATAGCAATCAGCCCCAGCATTTT.